The 27 T cell receptor beta chains below were found in one sample sequenced in a study of shared clonotypes between healthy human individuals. Generated by immunoSEQ multiplex PCR, the TCRdb table keeps only in-frame clones and is missing some. The table lists a few hundred thousand clones, roughly 97% of them singletons. Sequenced material: naive CD4+ T cells sorted from blood. Specified subset: CD45RA+ positively selected. These receptor sequences come from a woman under 40 in good health.

This chain uses TRBV28 with TRBJ2-1, with 9 bases matching TRBD1. The germline V gene encodes CDR1 MDHEN and CDR2 SYDVKM. V was clipped by 4 bases and J by 7 bases; unmatched bases: 8. This CDR3 comprises 15 residues. CDR3 sequence (DNA): TGTGCCAGCAGTTCCCCCGGGACAGGGTTGAATGAGCAGTTCTTC. It yields the protein CASSSPGTGLNEQFF. The variable domain in full, with the rest retrieved from reference TRBV28 and TRBJ2-1, is DVKVTQSSRYLVKRTGEKVFLECVQDMDHENMFWYRQDPGLGLRLIYFSYDVKMKEKGDIPEGYSVSREKKERFSLILESASTNQTSMYLCASSSPGTGLNEQFFGPGTRLTVL.

The chain carries TRBV18 and TRBJ1-3; no reliable D call. CDR1 and CDR2 from the germline V gene are KGHSH and LQKENI. There are 14 residues in the CDR3. V lost 1 base, J lost 4 bases, and 8 bases lay in between. CDR3 protein: CASSPQANGNTIYF. The DNA of the CDR3 is TGTGCCAGCTCACCACAGGCGAACGGAAACACCATATATTTT.

The rearrangement links TRBV4-1 to TRBJ1-6, with D unclear. The CDR3 covers 15 residues. Germline V lookup: CDR1 MGHRA, CDR2 YSYEKL. Trimming took off 0 bases at V and 9 bases at J, with 12 bases between the two ends. Written as DNA, the CDR3 is TGCGCCAGCAGCCAAGATCAGGTCCATAGTTCACCCCTCCACTTT. Protein: CASSQDQVHSSPLHF.

The chain links TRBV7-9 to TRBJ2-1, with D maybe TRBD2 (5 bases). This CDR3 has 14 residues. The germline V gene encodes CDR1 SEHNR and CDR2 FQNEAQ (reference sequence). V lost 5 bases and J 5 bases, leaving 13 bases between the germline ends. The CDR3, as DNA: TGTGCCAGCAGCCCCGAGGAGGCCCACAATGAGCAGTTCTTC. Protein product: CASSPEEAHNEQFF.

The J gene is TRBJ2-7, the V gene TRBV28; 8 bases fit TRBD1. The CDR3 is 14 residues long. CDR1 MDHEN and CDR2 SYDVKM come from the germline V gene. V trimming: 4 bases; J trimming: 3 bases; junction bases outside the gene matches: 5. The CDR3: CASSSGDRYYEQYF. The CDR3 DNA is TGTGCCAGCAGTTCCGGGGACAGGTACTACGAGCAGTACTTC. Full variable domain (rest looked up from reference TRBV28 and TRBJ2-7): DVKVTQSSRYLVKRTGEKVFLECVQDMDHENMFWYRQDPGLGLRLIYFSYDVKMKEKGDIPEGYSVSREKKERFSLILESASTNQTSMYLCASSSGDRYYEQYFGPGTRLTVT.

The table lists this clone with a few counts. In DNA, the CDR3 is TGTGCCACCCGGGGACAGGGGAATGTGCACGAGCAGTACTTC. It encodes CATRGQGNVHEQYF. The chain links TRBV27 to TRBJ2-7; TRBD1 aligns across 10 bases. V trimming: 10 bases; J trimming: 5 bases; junction bases outside the gene matches: 11. CDR3 size: 14 residues. The V gene's germline CDR1 is MNHEY and CDR2 SMNVEV (reference sequence).

The chain uses TRBV14 and TRBJ1-1; no reliable D call. Trimming removed 2 bases at V and 0 bases at J, with 13 bases between. The CDR3 is 16 residues long. From germline, CDR1 is SGHDN and CDR2 FVKESK. CDR3 bases: TGTGCCAGCAGCCAAATCATGACATTTCTGAACACTGAAGCTTTCTTT. Its translation is CASSQIMTFLNTEAFF.

V gene TRBV10-3 combines with J gene TRBJ1-6; D not resolved. Trimming removed 3 bases from V and 6 bases from J, with 12 bases in between. Germline assignment: CDR1 ENHRY and CDR2 SYGVKD. The CDR3 consists of 15 residues. The CDR3 loop reads CAISDSDGVNSPLHF. The CDR3 coding sequence is TGTGCCATCAGTGACTCAGACGGAGTTAATTCACCCCTCCACTTT.

The chain has TRBV11-2 and TRBJ2-5; no firm D call. Germline V gene lookup returns CDR1 SGHAT and CDR2 FQNNGV. Trimming left V 4 bases short and J 7 bases short, with 19 bases between. CDR3 length equals 15 residues. CDR3 DNA: TGTGCCAGCAGCTCTAAGCAGTCTCCCCCGGGGACCCAGTACTTC. It translates to CASSSKQSPPGTQYF.

This chain joins TRBV7-9 and TRBJ1-1; a weak D match, TRBD1 (5 bases). The germline CDR1 and CDR2 sequences are SEHNR and FQNEAQ (reference sequence). The CDR3 contains 16 residues. V lost 5 bases, J lost 0 bases, and 16 bases lay in between. The CDR3 region is CASSTSGGGVNTEAFF. CDR3 in DNA: TGTGCCAGCAGCACAAGTGGTGGGGGAGTGAACACTGAAGCTTTCTTT.

The chain employs TRBV13 and TRBJ2-3; TRBD2 matches 13 bases. In germline, CDR1 is PRHDT, CDR2 FYEKMQ (reference sequence). The ends lost 3 bases at V and 4 bases at J; junction bases unmatched: 4. This CDR3 is 16 amino acids long. The CDR3 DNA reads TGTGCCAGCAGCTTCACTAGCGGGAGGGGGCCAGATACGCAGTATTTT. This sequence encodes CASSFTSGRGPDTQYF.

The CDR3 DNA sequence: TGTGCCAGCACCCCGGGAGGGACAGATTACGAGCAGTACTTC. It is translated as CASTPGGTDYEQYF. The gene calls are TRBV28 and TRBJ2-7; D may be TRBD2 (8 bases). The CDR3 sequence is 14 residues long. Per germline, CDR1 MDHEN and CDR2 SYDVKM. V shed 7 bases and J shed 4 bases, with 17 bases lying between them.

This chain connects TRBV20-1 to TRBJ2-5; D not resolved. V gave up 3 bases and J gave up 5 bases, with 4 bases separating them. The CDR3 covers 10 residues. Germline values: CDR1 DFQATT, CDR2 SNEGSKA (reference sequence). CDR3 DNA sequence: TGCAGTGCTAGTTGGGAGACCCAGTACTTC. Its protein product is CSASWETQYF.

The J gene is TRBJ1-3, the V gene TRBV16, with a tentative D call TRBD1 (5 bases). V lost 7 bases and J lost 4, with 20 bases in between. Per germline, CDR1 KGHSY and CDR2 FQNENV. The CDR3 is made up of 16 amino acids. The CDR3 DNA reads as TGTGCCAGCAAATCCGCACAGGAGAAAGCGGGAAACACCATATATTTT. Its translation is CASKSAQEKAGNTIYF.

The J gene is TRBJ2-2, the V gene TRBV19; D might be TRBD2 (6 bases). The germline gives CDR1 LNHDA, CDR2 SQIVND (reference sequence). This CDR3 has 14 residues. V was pared by 7 bases and J by 4 bases, with 13 bases between. In DNA, the CDR3 is TGTGCCAGTAAACTAGCCGCGAGCACCGGGGAGCTGTTTTTT. This gives the protein CASKLAASTGELFF.

The V gene is TRBV5-8, the J gene TRBJ2-3; D is uncertain. This CDR3 spans 15 amino acids. Germline V gene lookup returns CDR1 SGHTS and CDR2 YDEGEE. V lost 2 bases and J lost 4, with 14 bases in between. CDR3 bases: TGTGCCAGCAGCTTCTCGTTCCTCAAGTCAGATACGCAGTATTTT. It yields the protein CASSFSFLKSDTQYF. The entire variable domain, with the rest obtained from reference TRBV5-8 and TRBJ2-3, is as follows: EAGVTQSPTHLIKTRGQQATLRCSPISGHTSVYWYQQALGLGLQFLLWYDEGEERNRGNFPPRFSGRQFPNYSSELNVNALELEDSALYLCASSFSFLKSDTQYFGPGTRLTVL.

This chain links TRBV5-1 with TRBJ1-5; D perhaps matches TRBD1 (6 bases). The CDR3 is 15 residues long. CDR1 and CDR2 from the germline V gene are SGHRS and YFSETQ. V lost 0 bases and J lost 2, with 9 bases in between. The CDR3 spells CASSLDPGGNQPQHF. The CDR3 region has the DNA TGCGCCAGCAGCTTGGACCCAGGGGGCAATCAGCCCCAGCATTTT.

This sequence joins TRBV28 and TRBJ2-5; tentatively, D is TRBD1 (6 bases). The V and J ends lost 5 bases and 2 bases respectively, with 12 bases between them. The CDR3 consists of 14 residues. In germline, CDR1 is MDHEN, CDR2 SYDVKM. CDR3 coding DNA: TGTGCCAGCAGTGACCGGGACATGCAAGAGACCCAGTACTTC. The encoded protein is CASSDRDMQETQYF.

The chain combines TRBV6-6 with TRBJ2-6; the D is unclear. Germline V lookup: CDR1 MNHNY, CDR2 SVGAGI (reference sequence). The CDR3 extends over 13 amino acids. Trimming removed 8 bases from V and 1 base from J, with 6 bases in between. CDR3: CASAASGANVLTF. The CDR3 DNA follows: TGTGCCAGCGCGGCATCTGGGGCCAACGTCCTGACTTTC.

V gene TRBV10-1 combines with J gene TRBJ2-1; D might be TRBD1 (6 bases). The V gene's germline CDR1 is WNHNN and CDR2 SYGVQD (reference sequence). Trimming left V 2 bases short and J 4 bases short, with 9 bases between. The CDR3 extends over 14 amino acids. The CDR3 bases are TGCGCCAGCAGTGAGAGGGGGACGTACAATGAGCAGTTCTTC. It specifies CASSERGTYNEQFF.

The chain has TRBV14 and TRBJ2-7, with 9 bases fitting TRBD1. This CDR3 spans 15 amino acids. Germline CDR1 SGHDN, CDR2 FVKESK. V lost 4 bases and J lost 3; bases outside the gene matches: 7. The CDR3 region is CASSRNPGQGYEQYF. DNA for the CDR3: TGTGCCAGCAGCCGAAACCCGGGACAGGGCTACGAGCAGTACTTC.

CDR3 residues: CASSPWVAGGYEQYF. Written as DNA, the CDR3 is TGTGCCAGCAGCCCCTGGGTAGCGGGGGGTTACGAGCAGTACTTC. V is TRBV6-6 and J is TRBJ2-7; 10 bases are shared with TRBD2. The CDR3 has 15 amino acids. The germline V gene encodes CDR1 MNHNY and CDR2 SVGAGI (reference sequence). V shed 6 bases, J shed 4 bases, and the junction held 9 bases outside the gene matches.

This clone was seen only once. The J gene is TRBJ1-4, the V gene TRBV6-6; the D is unclear. Per the germline V gene, CDR1 is MNHNY and CDR2 is SVGAGI (reference sequence). The CDR3 has 16 residues. V lost 2 bases and J lost 1, with 11 bases in between. The CDR3 loop reads CASSYPPGLTNEKLFF. For the CDR3, the DNA is TGTGCCAGCAGTTACCCCCCAGGTTTAACTAATGAAAAACTGTTTTTT.

This clone was recorded a few times. V gene TRBV20-1 combines with J gene TRBJ2-5, with D hard to call. The CDR3 extends over 11 amino acids. Trimming removed 1 base from V and 7 bases from J, with 7 bases in between. Germline V lookup: CDR1 DFQATT, CDR2 SNEGSKA (reference sequence). This CDR3 reads CSARGLGTQYF. The CDR3 DNA reads as TGCAGTGCTAGAGGATTAGGGACCCAGTACTTC.

The gene calls are TRBV4-2 and TRBJ2-5; 8 bases are shared with TRBD2. The J call could be wrong; TRBJ2-7 is a better fit for the DNA end. The length of the CDR3 is 16 residues. Per germline, CDR1 LGHNA and CDR2 YNFKEQ. In DNA form, the CDR3 reads TGTGCCAGCAGCCAAGATCCGACTAGCGAAGCCTACGAGCAGTACTTC. It encodes CASSQDPTSEAYEQYF.

The J gene is TRBJ2-2, the V gene TRBV18, with 8 bases lining up with TRBD1. Germline-derived CDR1 and CDR2 are KGHSH and LQKENI. Trimming at V came to 3 bases and at J to 7 bases, leaving 7 bases not matched to a gene. CDR3 size: 15 residues. The CDR3, as DNA: TGTGCCAGCTCACCCGAGACAGGGGCCAACGGGGAGCTGTTTTTT. This encodes CASSPETGANGELFF.

The V call is TRBV13, the J call TRBJ2-7; 7 positions match TRBD1. The CDR3 consists of 17 residues. Germline CDR1 is PRHDT and CDR2 is FYEKMQ (reference sequence). With 2 bases clipped from V and 0 bases from J, the junction kept 10 bases outside the gene matches. As DNA, the CDR3 is TGTGCCAGCAGCTTAACCCTTGACAGGGAACCCTCCTACGAGCAGTACTTC. Translation gives CASSLTLDREPSYEQYF.